One and the same sample provided the 6 T cell receptor beta chains below, sequenced in a study of blood T cell repertoires in COVID-19. Here immunoSEQ multiplex PCR was the method, and the copy in TCRdb shows in-frame clones only, minus some. The sample has fewer than 600,000 clones, 80% to 90% seen once. The sequencing input was peripheral blood. All receptors come from a man younger than 35 with COVID-19, enrolled during active disease.

This clone came up a few times. The V call is TRBV20-1, the J call TRBJ2-5; D call uncertain. The ends were cut back, 3 bases at V and 8 bases at J, with 10 bases in the middle. Germline lookup yields CDR1 DFQATT and CDR2 SNEGSKA (reference sequence). The CDR3 extends over 11 amino acids. CDR3 loop: CSASFLGTQYF. The CDR3 DNA reads TGCAGTGCTAGTTTCCTGGGCACCCAGTACTTC.

The chain employs TRBV7-8 and TRBJ2-2, with D possibly being TRBD2 (6 bases). Germline V gene lookup returns CDR1 SGHVS and CDR2 FQNEAQ. Trimming removed 10 bases at V and 4 bases at J, with 22 bases between. The CDR3 is 16 residues long. The CDR3 region is CATLLRGEVTTGELFF. The CDR3 DNA reads as TGTGCCACCTTACTGCGTGGGGAGGTAACCACCGGGGAGCTGTTTTTT.

The V and J genes are TRBV28 and TRBJ2-2, with D tentatively TRBD1 (6 bases). The CDR3 extends over 15 amino acids. V lost 6 bases and J lost 2, with 13 bases in between. Germline V lookup: CDR1 MDHEN, CDR2 SYDVKM. In DNA form, the CDR3 reads TGTGCCAGCAGCCCCCCAGGGGACAACACCGGGGAGCTGTTTTTT. Translation gives CASSPPGDNTGELFF.

The CDR3 DNA reads as TGTGCCAGCAGTGAATACAAGGGGTCCACGGAAAAACTGTTTTTT. Translated: CASSEYKGSTEKLFF. The V gene is TRBV6-1, the J gene TRBJ1-4; tentative D call: TRBD1 (5 bases). Germline CDR1 and CDR2: MNHNS and SASEGT. CDR3 size: 15 residues. The V end was cut by 2 bases, the J end by 8 bases, with 15 bases between.

In this sample, this clone turned up a few times. The chain combines TRBV30 with TRBJ2-2; D may be TRBD1 (6 bases). Germline CDR1 GTSNPN, CDR2 SVGIG (reference sequence). V lost 4 bases and J 4 bases, leaving 16 bases between the germline ends. This CDR3 region has 15 residues. The DNA of the CDR3 is TGTGCCTGGACGGCAGGGGAAGCACCCACCGGGGAGCTGTTTTTT. It specifies CAWTAGEAPTGELFF.

This chain uses TRBV27 with TRBJ2-7; 12 bases are shared with TRBD2. Per the germline V gene, CDR1 is MNHEY and CDR2 is SMNVEV (reference sequence). The length of the CDR3 is 15 residues. V was clipped by 6 bases and J by 3 bases; unmatched bases: 6. This CDR3 is CASSQGLAGYYEQYF. The CDR3 nucleotides are TGTGCCAGCAGCCAGGGACTAGCGGGCTACTACGAGCAGTACTTC.